The 28 T cell receptor beta chains below come from one sample, sequenced in a study of blood T cells in healthy people across ages (dated by TCRdb to between 2014 and 2017). To prepare the library, 5' RACE was applied. The sequencing machine was an Illumina HiSeq 2500. The second PCR ran for roughly 6 to 11 cycles and used a J-beta primer mix along with a sample-barcoded 5' primer. The public reads were quality trimmed at Q25 with fastp and then assembled into clones with MiXCR by TCRdb, keeping productive beta chains. Rows with one shared CDR3 protein collapse into an entry with the most common genes and DNA. For this sample there are approximately 780,000 distinct CDR3 sequences; 25% to 30% appear just once. The top ten clonotypes cover 2.5% to 3.5% of the sample. The same sample was also used in a study of T cells of mothers and their children.

Sequencing was carried out using blood. These receptors were obtained from a boy aged 10-17 years in good health.

The rearrangement joins TRBV2 to TRBJ2-2, with 9 bases identical to TRBD2. J was trimmed by 7 bases and V by 7 bases; bases with no gene match: 13. Germline loops: CDR1 SNHLY, CDR2 FYNNEI. This CDR3 is built from 16 residues. CDR3 bases: TGTGCCAGCACCCAGTCGGTAGCGGGAGAAGGCGGGGAGCTGTTTTTT. Translated: CASTQSVAGEGGELFF.

This clonotype was recorded a few times. V gene TRBV7-6 combines with J gene TRBJ2-5, with TRBD2 matching 11 bases. CDR3 length: 15 residues. CDR1 is SGHVS and CDR2 is FNYEAQ in the germline V gene. The trim removed 4 bases at V and 4 bases at J, leaving 5 bases unmatched. CDR3 amino acids: CASSYASGGRETQYF. The CDR3 nucleotides read TGTGCCAGCAGCTACGCTAGCGGGGGGCGAGAGACCCAGTACTTC.

A word on this clonotype: One junction end does not reproduce the germline sequence, and a read error may be involved. The chain links TRBV18 to TRBJ1-1; TRBD1 is a possible D gene (5 bases). The germline V gene has CDR1 KGHSH and CDR2 LQKENI. The CDR3 is 14 amino acids. This chain's CDR3 is CASSPGGEHTDAFF. The CDR3 nucleotides read TGTGCCAGCTCACCGGGAGGGGAGCACACTGACGCTTTCTTT.

V is TRBV20-1 and J is TRBJ1-6, with D unresolved. V shed 6 bases and J shed 8 bases, with 11 bases lying between them. CDR1 is DFQATT and CDR2 is SNEGSKA in the germline V gene (reference sequence). The CDR3 covers 12 residues. The CDR3 here is CSAGRADSPLHF. CDR3 nucleotides: TGCAGTGCAGGACGGGCGGATTCACCCCTCCACTTT.

This clonotype has more than one count but fewer than ten. An end of the junction differs from the germline gene, which may be a read error. The chain joins TRBV7-6 to TRBJ2-5, with 7 bases aligning to TRBD2. The CDR3 length is 15 residues. Germline CDR1 reads SGHVS; CDR2 reads FNYEAQ. CDR3 bases: TGTGCCAGCAGCTCGGGGGGTTCCCCTTTGGAGACCCGGTACTTC. Protein product: CASSSGGSPLETRYF.

About this clonotype: The junction and the germline gene differ at one end; a read error may be behind it. The V and J genes are TRBV4-3 and TRBJ1-3, with D perhaps matching TRBD1 (6 bases). This CDR3 has 15 amino acids. Germline CDR1 LGHNA, CDR2 YSLEER. Here the CDR3 reads CASSQEQGSGNTICF. CDR3 nucleotide sequence: TGCGCCAGCAGCCAGGAACAGGGTTCTGGAAACACCATATGTTTT.

As regards this clonotype: One junction end does not reproduce the germline sequence, and a read error may be involved. The chain uses TRBV3-1 and TRBJ1-3; D gene ambiguous. There are 17 residues in the CDR3. The germline CDR1 and CDR2 sequences are LGHDT and YNNKEL (reference sequence). The CDR3 nucleotides are TGTGCCAGCAGCGGAACCGGGCCCCCAGCAGCTGGAAACATCATATATTTT. Amino acids: CASSGTGPPAAGNIIYF.

This rearrangement joins TRBV24-1 to TRBJ1-1; possible D gene TRBD1, 5 bases. Trimming took off 7 bases at V and 4 bases at J, with 12 bases between the two ends. Germline CDR1 KGHDR, CDR2 SFDVKD. CDR3 length: 13 amino acids. The CDR3 nucleotides read TGTGCCACCAGGAGTAAGGGGAGCACTGAAGCTTTCTTT. It encodes CATRSKGSTEAFF.

The J gene is TRBJ2-7, the V gene TRBV6-4, with D perhaps matching TRBD1 (5 bases). Germline assignment: CDR1 MRHNA and CDR2 SNTAGT. The length of the CDR3 is 12 residues. V gave up 8 bases and J gave up 2 bases, with 10 bases separating them. The CDR3 region has the DNA TGTGCCAGCGGAGACAGAGCCTACGAGCAGTACTTC. Its protein is CASGDRAYEQYF.

This chain uses TRBV7-9 with TRBJ2-1; D perhaps matches TRBD2 (6 bases). CDR3 length: 14 residues. The germline gives CDR1 SEHNR, CDR2 FQNEAQ (reference sequence). Trimming removed 4 bases from V and 7 bases from J, with 14 bases in between. This CDR3 is CASSSEAGRNEQFF. DNA of the CDR3: TGTGCCAGCAGCTCAGAGGCAGGGAGGAATGAGCAGTTCTTC.

Regarding this clonotype: A much larger clone sits a single nucleotide away, making a read error possible. The rearrangement uses TRBV7-3 and TRBJ1-1, with D possibly being TRBD1 (6 bases). CDR1 and CDR2 (germline): SGHTA, FQGTGA. V shed 6 bases and J shed 1 base, with 9 bases lying between them. The CDR3 is 13 amino acids. The CDR3 reads CASSIQGNTEAFF. The CDR3 nucleotides are TGTGCCAGCAGTATACAGGGGAACACTGAAGCTTTCTTT.

The chain joins TRBV3-1 to TRBJ2-5; 9 positions match TRBD1. TRBJ2-7 matches the DNA end more closely, so the J call is doubtful. Germline V gene sequence: CDR1 LGHDT, CDR2 YNNKEL (reference sequence). The CDR3 totals 16 residues. The CDR3 loop is CASSQDAGTGRLEQYF. CDR3 sequence (DNA): TGTGCCAGCAGCCAAGATGCCGGGACAGGGCGTCTCGAGCAGTACTTC.

This clonotype came up many times. The chain uses TRBV20-1 and TRBJ2-1, with D hard to call. Trimming shortened V by 5 bases and J by 0 bases, and 17 bases separated the two germline ends. Germline V gene sequence: CDR1 DFQATT, CDR2 SNEGSKA (reference sequence). CDR3 length: 16 residues. The CDR3 nucleotides are TGCAGTGCTCCCCGCACTGGAGCAGGCTCCTACAATGAGCAGTTCTTC. The encoded protein is CSAPRTGAGSYNEQFF.

This clonotype was picked up a small number of times. This chain uses TRBV2 with TRBJ2-5, with D uncertain. CDR1 is SNHLY, CDR2 FYNNEI, per germline. The germline V and J ends were trimmed by 6 bases and 5 bases, with 16 bases remaining between them. This CDR3 comprises 14 residues. The CDR3 nucleotides read TGTGCCAGCAGACCTGACACCTCCGGGGAGACCCAGTACTTC. This encodes CASRPDTSGETQYF.

The chain uses TRBV6-5 and TRBJ2-5; 9 nucleotides line up with TRBD2. The germline V gene encodes CDR1 MNHEY and CDR2 SVGAGI. The junction had 5 bases not matched to a gene; V was cut back by 2 bases and J by 4 bases. The CDR3 is 15 residues long. The CDR3 loop is CASSYAPAGGETQYF. The CDR3 coding sequence is TGTGCCAGCAGTTACGCCCCAGCGGGGGGAGAGACCCAGTACTTC.

A few counts support this clonotype. V and J are TRBV20-1 and TRBJ1-2; D is undetermined. Germline V gives CDR1 DFQATT, CDR2 SNEGSKA (reference sequence). Trimming shortened V by 3 bases and J by 4 bases, and 9 bases separated the two germline ends. This CDR3 is 12 amino acids long. CDR3 in amino acids: CSASQASYGYTF. The CDR3 nucleotides read TGCAGTGCTAGTCAGGCCTCCTATGGCTACACCTTC.

Concerning this clonotype itself: The junction shows a germline mismatch at one end, possibly a read error. This chain joins TRBV7-2 and TRBJ2-5; D is perhaps TRBD1 or TRBD2 (5 bases each). CDR3 size: 16 residues. The V gene's germline CDR1 is SGHTA and CDR2 FQGNSA. CDR3 nucleotide sequence: TGTGCCGGCAGCTTAGAGTGGGGGAGCCTTCAAGAGACCCAGTACTTC. Translated, it gives CAGSLEWGSLQETQYF.

The CDR3 loop reads CASSLEGKGQSPLHF. The CDR3 DNA reads TGCGCCAGCAGCTTGGAGGGCAAGGGGCAATCACCCCTCCACTTT. The chain couples TRBV5-1 to TRBJ1-6; D perhaps matches TRBD1 (5 bases). Germline assignment: CDR1 SGHRS and CDR2 YFSETQ. Trimming took off 0 bases at V and 10 bases at J, with 14 bases between the two ends. This CDR3 is 15 amino acids long.

This clonotype has only a few counts. The chain links TRBV13 to TRBJ1-2, with 8 bases matching TRBD1. CDR1 is PRHDT and CDR2 is FYEKMQ in the germline V gene (reference sequence). The V and J ends lost 6 bases and 3 bases, in that order; junction bases with no gene match: 6. The CDR3 length is 14 residues. The chain's CDR3 is CASRPGGADYGYTF. DNA for the CDR3: TGTGCCAGCAGACCAGGGGGCGCAGACTATGGCTACACCTTC.

The chain is built from TRBV4-2 and TRBJ2-1, with D perhaps TRBD1 (6 bases). The DNA matches TRBJ2-5 better at its end, which makes the J call doubtful. Looked up from germline, CDR1 is LGHNA and CDR2 is YNFKEQ. The CDR3 extends over 16 amino acids. In nucleotides, the CDR3 is TGTGCCAGCAGCCACTTATCCGGGACACTGCCTGAGACCCAGTACTTC. Translation: CASSHLSGTLPETQYF.

The chain recombines TRBV7-2 with TRBJ1-4; D is unresolved. V was trimmed by 3 bases and J by 1 base, leaving 6 bases between them. Germline assignment: CDR1 SGHTA and CDR2 FQGNSA. This CDR3 is 14 amino acids long. CDR3 sequence: CASSLDLTNEKLFF. CDR3 bases: TGTGCCAGCAGCTTGGACTTAACTAATGAAAAACTGTTTTTT.

The chain recombines TRBV29-1 with TRBJ2-5; D is possibly TRBD1 (5 bases). The DNA end is more similar to TRBJ2-7, so the J call may be wrong. The V gene's germline CDR1 is SQVTM and CDR2 ANQGSEA. The CDR3 has 11 amino acids. The chain's CDR3 is CSVGHPYEQYF. DNA for the CDR3: TGCAGCGTCGGACATCCCTACGAGCAGTACTTC.

The table lists this clonotype with a few counts. The chain links TRBV19 to TRBJ1-5, with D unresolved. V shed 2 bases and J shed 4 bases, with 12 bases lying between them. Looked up from germline, CDR1 is LNHDA and CDR2 is SQIVND (reference sequence). The CDR3 is 15 amino acids. CDR3 coding DNA: TGTGCCAGTAGTATAAGCCGCGGCGGTAATCAGCCCCAGCATTTT. Encoded protein: CASSISRGGNQPQHF.

In its sample, this clonotype was seen a few times. The J gene is TRBJ2-5, the V gene TRBV7-2; D unclear. CDR1 SGHTA and CDR2 FQGNSA come from the germline V gene. The CDR3 consists of 14 residues. The ends were cut back, 1 base at V and 5 bases at J, with 11 bases in the middle. The chain's CDR3 is CASSLGQAGETQYF. DNA for the CDR3: TGTGCCAGCAGCTTAGGGCAGGCTGGGGAGACCCAGTACTTC.

The rearrangement joins TRBV27 to TRBJ2-2; 9 bases match TRBD2. CDR3 size: 16 residues. V lost 5 bases to trimming and J lost 5 bases; unmatched junction nucleotides: 9. Looked up from germline, CDR1 is MNHEY and CDR2 is SMNVEV (reference sequence). The CDR3 nucleotides are TGTGCCAGCAGTAACTTAGCGGGGGTGGGAACCGGGGAGCTGTTTTTT. Residues: CASSNLAGVGTGELFF.

This clonotype was seen a handful of times. The V call is TRBV5-1, the J call TRBJ1-1, with D tentatively TRBD1 (5 bases). V was shortened by 0 bases and J by 4 bases, with 10 bases between the two germline ends. Germline V CDR1 and CDR2: SGHRS, YFSETQ. The CDR3 sequence is 14 residues long. The CDR3 here is CASSLEGSTTEAFF. The CDR3 DNA sequence: TGCGCCAGCAGCTTGGAGGGGTCGACCACTGAAGCTTTCTTT.

J is TRBJ2-7 and V is TRBV3-1; 7 bases align to TRBD2. The germline V gene encodes CDR1 LGHDT and CDR2 YNNKEL (reference sequence). This CDR3 contains 13 residues. V trimming: 9 bases; J trimming: 0 bases; junction bases outside the gene matches: 5. The CDR3 DNA is TGTGCCAGTGGGGAGGGGCTCTCCTACGAGCAGTACTTC. This gives the protein CASGEGLSYEQYF.

This clonotype turned up a few times. The J gene is TRBJ2-3, the V gene TRBV13; 7 bases match TRBD2. V dropped 0 bases and J dropped 2; count of bases not matched to a gene: 5. The germline V gene has CDR1 PRHDT and CDR2 FYEKMQ (reference sequence). This CDR3 contains 16 residues. CDR3 residues: CASSLGSSGDTDTQYF. The CDR3 nucleotides are TGTGCCAGCAGCTTAGGGTCCAGCGGGGACACAGATACGCAGTATTTT.